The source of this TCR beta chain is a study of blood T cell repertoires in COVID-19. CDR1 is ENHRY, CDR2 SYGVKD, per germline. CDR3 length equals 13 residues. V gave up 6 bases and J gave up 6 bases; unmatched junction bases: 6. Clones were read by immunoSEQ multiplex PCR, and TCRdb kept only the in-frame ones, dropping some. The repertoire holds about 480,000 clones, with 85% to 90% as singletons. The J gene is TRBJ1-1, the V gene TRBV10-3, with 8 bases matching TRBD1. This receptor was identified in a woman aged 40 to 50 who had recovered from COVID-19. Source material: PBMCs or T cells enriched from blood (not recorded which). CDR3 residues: CAISPGGQPEAFF. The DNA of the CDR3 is TGTGCCATCAGCCCAGGGGGCCAGCCTGAAGCTTTCTTT.